Each of the 25 T cell receptor beta chains below was sequenced from the same sample in a study of Graves' ophthalmopathy and Graves' hyperthyroidism. The sequenced template was RNA, covering the TCR beta CDR3 region. An opening RT-PCR round employed HTBI primers and preceded a second-round multiplex PCR. TCRdb reprocessed the multiplex PCR reads via MiXCR and lists one record per CDR3 protein. Among approximately 1.2 million distinct CDR3 sequences listed, about 38% were seen once. Sequencing was carried out using peripheral blood or thyroid tissue (not recorded which). The receptors stem from an adult man with Graves' hyperthyroidism.

There are many counts of this clonotype. The chain is built from TRBV7-9 and TRBJ2-7; weak D call: TRBD1 (6 bases). V was trimmed by 5 bases and J by 9 bases, leaving 14 bases between them. Germline loops: CDR1 SEHNR, CDR2 FQNEAQ (reference sequence). The length of the CDR3 is 12 residues. The CDR3 nucleotides read TGTGCCAGCAGCCCACAGGGTTCGGGGCAGTACTTC. Amino acid sequence: CASSPQGSGQYF.

There are many counts of this clonotype. V and J are TRBV10-2 and TRBJ2-7; 9 bases are shared with TRBD1. The CDR3 has 15 amino acids. Trimming cost V 10 bases and J 3 bases; bases outside gene matches: 13. CDR1 is WSHSY and CDR2 is SAAADI in the germline V gene. The CDR3 DNA is TGCGCCACCAACAGCCCCGGGACAGGGAGCTACGAGCAGTACTTC. This codes for CATNSPGTGSYEQYF.

This clonotype occurred many times. This rearrangement joins TRBV7-9 to TRBJ1-1, with TRBD1 as a possible D gene (5 bases). The CDR3 spans 15 residues. Germline CDR1 is SEHNR and CDR2 is FQNEAQ (reference sequence). The germline V and J ends were trimmed by 5 bases and 4 bases, with 17 bases remaining between them. CDR3: CASSPPGRGRTEAFF. The CDR3 nucleotides are TGTGCCAGCAGCCCACCCGGAAGGGGCCGCACTGAAGCTTTCTTT.

This clonotype was counted at least ten times. The CDR3 loop is CSARDLRGGPETQYF. Here the CDR3 DNA reads TGCAGTGCTAGAGATTTGCGGGGGGGCCCAGAGACCCAGTACTTC. The V and J genes are TRBV20-1 and TRBJ2-5; 9 positions agree with TRBD2. Germline trimming cut 0 bases from V and 4 bases from J; bases unmatched to any gene: 6. This CDR3 has 15 amino acids. The germline gives CDR1 DFQATT, CDR2 SNEGSKA (reference sequence).

This clonotype was counted at least ten times. The chain links TRBV19 to TRBJ1-6, with D perhaps matching TRBD1 (6 bases). The CDR3 sequence is 13 residues long. The V end was cut by 6 bases, the J end by 10 bases, with 13 bases between. Looked up from germline, CDR1 is LNHDA and CDR2 is SQIVND (reference sequence). For the CDR3, the DNA is TGTGCCAGTAGGTCAGGGGTCGGCTCACCCCTCCACTTT. Translating gives CASRSGVGSPLHF.

This sequence joins TRBV19 and TRBJ2-2; TRBD2 matches 15 bases. The length of the CDR3 is 17 residues. Germline values: CDR1 LNHDA, CDR2 SQIVND (reference sequence). J lost 7 bases, V lost 5 bases, and 8 bases had no gene match. The CDR3 protein is CASSFVGLAGGIGELFF. The CDR3 DNA sequence: TGTGCCAGTAGTTTCGTTGGACTAGCGGGAGGGATCGGGGAGCTGTTTTTT. The whole variable domain, filled in from reference TRBV19 and TRBJ2-2, reads DGGITQSPKYLFRKEGQNVTLSCEQNLNHDAMYWYRQDPGQGLRLIYYSQIVNDFQKGDIAEGYSVSREKKESFPLTVTSAQKNPTAFYLCASSFVGLAGGIGELFFGEGSRLTVL.

A word on this clonotype: At one end, the junction sequence differs from germline, possibly due to a read error. V usage is TRBV5-1 and J usage is TRBJ1-6; 10 nucleotides agree with TRBD1. Per germline, CDR1 SGHRS and CDR2 YFSETQ. The CDR3 is 13 residues long. DNA for the CDR3: TGTGCCAGCAGCCGGGGACAGGGGCTACCCCTCCACTTT. Translating it yields CASSRGQGLPLHF.

This chain uses TRBV10-3 with TRBJ1-1; D is uncertain. The CDR3 spans 13 residues. Trimming stripped 4 bases from V and 7 bases from J, with 13 bases between. Germline CDR1 is ENHRY and CDR2 is SYGVKD. CDR3 amino acids: CAISGFGEDEAFF. The CDR3 DNA sequence: TGTGCCATCAGTGGGTTTGGGGAGGATGAAGCTTTCTTT.

The V call is TRBV20-1, the J call TRBJ2-6, with D tentatively TRBD1 (5 bases). V was pared by 2 bases and J by 2 bases, with 7 bases between. This CDR3 is built from 14 residues. Germline V gene sequence: CDR1 DFQATT, CDR2 SNEGSKA (reference sequence). The CDR3 region is CSARKTAGANVLTF. CDR3 bases: TGCAGTGCTAGAAAGACAGCTGGGGCCAACGTCCTGACTTTC.

This clonotype was seen repeatedly, ten times or more. This sequence joins TRBV15 and TRBJ2-5, with D possibly being TRBD2 (6 bases). The length of the CDR3 is 17 residues. In germline, CDR1 is LNHNV, CDR2 YYDKDF (reference sequence). With 0 bases removed from V and 1 base from J, the gap between germline ends came to 15 bases. CDR3 nucleotides: TGTGCCACCAGCAGAGATCTGGGGGAGGCACGCCAAGAGACCCAGTACTTC. Encoded protein: CATSRDLGEARQETQYF.

In its sample, this clonotype was seen a few times. The genes are TRBV20-1 and TRBJ1-5, with a possible D match to TRBD1 (5 bases). From germline, CDR1 is DFQATT and CDR2 SNEGSKA (reference sequence). Trimming shortened V by 5 bases and J by 7 bases, and 21 bases separated the two germline ends. CDR3 length: 15 amino acids. For the CDR3, the DNA is TGCAGTGCTCACGCAGGGCGTTTTCTCGGACAGCCCCAGCATTTT. Residues: CSAHAGRFLGQPQHF.

In regard to this clonotype: A much more abundant neighbour one base away suggests this may be a read error. The DNA of the CDR3 is TGTGCCAGTAAGCCGGGGCCGAACACCGGGGAGCTGCTTTTT. This codes for CASKPGPNTGELLF. The chain recombines TRBV7-2 with TRBJ2-2; D possibly matches TRBD1 or TRBD2 (5 bases each). Per germline, CDR1 SGHTA and CDR2 FQGNSA. This CDR3 has 14 residues.

This sequence joins TRBV27 and TRBJ2-5, with TRBD2 matching over 7 bases. The CDR3 is made up of 15 amino acids. Germline V lookup: CDR1 MNHEY, CDR2 SMNVEV (reference sequence). V dropped 3 bases and J dropped 10; count of bases not matched to a gene: 14. The CDR3 protein is CASSFQRSTGGYQYF. The CDR3 DNA reads TGTGCCAGCAGTTTCCAGCGGAGCACCGGGGGGTACCAGTACTTC.

As for this clonotype: One end of the junction is discordant with germline, which a read error may explain. The V call is TRBV20-1, the J call TRBJ2-5; a possible D gene is TRBD2 (6 bases). CDR1 DFQATT and CDR2 SNEGSKA come from the germline V gene (reference sequence). CDR3 length: 15 amino acids. This CDR3 is CSASIPTVPGETRYF. CDR3 DNA sequence: TGCAGTGCTAGTATCCCGACGGTTCCGGGAGAGACCCGGTACTTC.

On this clonotype: A single base separates this from a much larger clone, so it may be a read error. The CDR3 DNA reads TGTGCCATCGGACGACAAGATAGGACAGGGGGTTGGGGTAACTATGGCTACACCTTC. Protein product: CAIGRQDRTGGWGNYGYTF. This chain connects TRBV10-3 to TRBJ1-2; the match to TRBD1 covers 10 bases. The CDR3 runs 19 residues. Germline CDR1 is ENHRY and CDR2 is SYGVKD. The V gene end was trimmed by 8 bases and the J gene end by 1 base; junction bases not matched to a gene: 19.

This clonotype came up many times. The chain combines TRBV9 with TRBJ2-7, with TRBD2 matching 10 bases. V gave up 0 bases and J gave up 2 bases; unmatched junction bases: 2. The V gene's germline CDR1 is SGDLS and CDR2 YYNGEE. CDR3 size: 15 residues. CDR3 sequence: CASSVGTSGTYEQYF. The DNA for the CDR3 is TGTGCCAGCAGCGTAGGGACTAGCGGCACCTACGAGCAGTACTTC.

V gene TRBV7-9 combines with J gene TRBJ1-5; 10 nucleotides line up with TRBD1. This CDR3 is 18 amino acids long. Trimming at V came to 6 bases and at J to 5 bases, leaving 16 bases not matched to a gene. Looked up from germline, CDR1 is SEHNR and CDR2 is FQNEAQ (reference sequence). CDR3 region: CASSLRDRGRRGYQPQHF. As DNA, the CDR3 is TGTGCCAGCAGTTTACGAGACAGGGGGCGCCGGGGCTATCAGCCCCAGCATTTT.

Here the CDR3 DNA reads TGTGCCAGCACCCAGGGGACGGAACTGTATGGCTACACCTTC. This sequence encodes CASTQGTELYGYTF. The V call is TRBV12-3 or TRBV12-4, the J call TRBJ1-2; a weak D match, TRBD1 (6 bases). CDR3 length equals 14 residues. Trimming took 7 bases from V and 5 from J, leaving 17 bases between them.

This clonotype appeared a few times. The chain joins TRBV4-3 to TRBJ2-3; D gene uncertain. The CDR3 length is 16 residues. Germline lookup yields CDR1 LGHNA and CDR2 YSLEER. V lost 4 bases, J lost 2 bases, and 16 bases lay in between. The CDR3 bases are TGCGCCAGCAGCCTTTCGGTCAGCAAAAACACAGATACGCAGTATTTT. Translation: CASSLSVSKNTDTQYF.

The rearrangement uses TRBV11-2 and TRBJ2-5, with 8 bases lining up with TRBD1. The V gene's germline CDR1 is SGHAT and CDR2 FQNNGV. V dropped 5 bases and J dropped 3; count of bases not matched to a gene: 5. The CDR3 extends over 14 amino acids. The CDR3 protein is CASSPGQAEETQYF. The DNA of the CDR3 is TGTGCCAGCAGCCCGGGACAGGCCGAAGAGACCCAGTACTTC.

The gene calls are TRBV15 and TRBJ1-1; no reliable D call. CDR1 LNHNV and CDR2 YYDKDF come from the germline V gene (reference sequence). V dropped 3 bases and J dropped 3 bases, with 11 bases sitting between them. The CDR3 contains 14 residues. The CDR3 sequence: CATSSEQIDTEAFF. CDR3 nucleotides: TGTGCCACCAGCAGTGAACAGATCGACACTGAAGCTTTCTTT.

This clonotype was detected a few times. This rearrangement joins TRBV7-9 to TRBJ2-7; a weak D match, TRBD2 (6 bases). This CDR3 has 13 residues. Trimming took 5 bases from V and 4 from J, leaving 12 bases between them. Germline CDR1 is SEHNR and CDR2 is FQNEAQ (reference sequence). CDR3 in DNA: TGTGCCAGCAGCCCCTGGGCGGGGTACGAGCAGTACTTC. This codes for CASSPWAGYEQYF.

This clonotype was seen repeatedly, ten times or more. This chain connects TRBV7-6 to TRBJ2-7; D might be TRBD1 (5 bases). The V end lost 6 bases, the J end lost 5 bases, and 11 bases lay between the germline ends. Germline V gene sequence: CDR1 SGHVS, CDR2 FNYEAQ. The CDR3 sequence is 12 residues long. CDR3 in DNA: TGTGCCAGCAGTGTCAGGGCAGACGAGCAGTACTTC. Translating gives CASSVRADEQYF.

This clonotype was counted a few times. This chain links TRBV11-2 with TRBJ2-5, with D maybe TRBD2 (5 bases). The CDR3 has 14 amino acids. From germline, CDR1 is SGHAT and CDR2 FQNNGV. V dropped 5 bases and J dropped 5 bases, with 15 bases sitting between them. This chain's CDR3 is CASSSRGHLETQYF. CDR3 in DNA: TGTGCCAGCAGCAGTAGAGGGCATTTGGAGACCCAGTACTTC.

The V call is TRBV28, the J call TRBJ2-2; possible D gene TRBD1, 5 bases. Germline V gene sequence: CDR1 MDHEN, CDR2 SYDVKM. With 6 bases removed from V and 1 base from J, the gap between germline ends came to 9 bases. The CDR3 totals 14 residues. CDR3 sequence (DNA): TGTGCCAGCAGACGACAGAGGAACACCGGGGAGCTGTTTTTT. It translates to CASRRQRNTGELFF.